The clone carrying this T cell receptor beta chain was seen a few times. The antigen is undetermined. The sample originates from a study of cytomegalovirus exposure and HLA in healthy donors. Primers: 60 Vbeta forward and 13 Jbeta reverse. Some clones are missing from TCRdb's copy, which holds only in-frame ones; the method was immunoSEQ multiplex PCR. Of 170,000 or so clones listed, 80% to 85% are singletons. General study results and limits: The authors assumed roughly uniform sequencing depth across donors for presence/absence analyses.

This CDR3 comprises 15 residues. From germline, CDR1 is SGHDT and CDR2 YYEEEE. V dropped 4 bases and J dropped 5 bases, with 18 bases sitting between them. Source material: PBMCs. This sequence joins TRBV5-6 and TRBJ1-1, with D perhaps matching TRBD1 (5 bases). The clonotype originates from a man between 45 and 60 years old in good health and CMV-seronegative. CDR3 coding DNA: TGTGCCAGCAGCCTACCGTTCCAGGGTAGTACTGAAGCTTTCTTT. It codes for CASSLPFQGSTEAFF. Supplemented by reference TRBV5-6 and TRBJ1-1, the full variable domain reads DAGVTQSPTHLIKTRGQQVTLRCSPKSGHDTVSWYQQALGQGPQFIFQYYEEEERQRGNFPDRFSGHQFPNYSSELNVNALLLGDSALYLCASSLPFQGSTEAFFGQGTRLTVV.